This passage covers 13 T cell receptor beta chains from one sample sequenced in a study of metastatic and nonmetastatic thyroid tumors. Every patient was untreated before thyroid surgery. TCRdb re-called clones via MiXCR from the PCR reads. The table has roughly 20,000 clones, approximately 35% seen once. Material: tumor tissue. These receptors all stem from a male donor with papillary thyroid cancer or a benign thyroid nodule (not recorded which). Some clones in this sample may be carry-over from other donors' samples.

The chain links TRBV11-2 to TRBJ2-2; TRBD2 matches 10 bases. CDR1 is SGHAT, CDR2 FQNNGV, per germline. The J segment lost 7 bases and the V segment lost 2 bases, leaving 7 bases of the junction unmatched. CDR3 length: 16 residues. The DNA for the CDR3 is TGTGCCAGCAGCTTATCTAGCGGGAGCGTTGGCGGGGAGCTGTTTTTT. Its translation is CASSLSSGSVGGELFF.

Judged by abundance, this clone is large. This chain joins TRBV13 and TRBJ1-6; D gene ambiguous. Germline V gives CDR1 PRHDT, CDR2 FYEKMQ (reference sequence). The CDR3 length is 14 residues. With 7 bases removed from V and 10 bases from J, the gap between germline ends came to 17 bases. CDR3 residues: CASTIKAAGSPLHF. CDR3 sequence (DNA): TGTGCCAGCACCATCAAGGCGGCTGGCTCACCCCTCCACTTT.

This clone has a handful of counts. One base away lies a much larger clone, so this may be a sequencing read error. The CDR3 DNA follows: TGTGCCAGCTGCCGTGAGGGGGGGGAGACCCAGTACTTC. Translation: CASCREGGETQYF. J is TRBJ2-5 and V is TRBV5-4; tentatively, D is TRBD2 (7 bases). V was trimmed by 7 bases and J by 5 bases, leaving 15 bases between them. From germline, CDR1 is SGHNT and CDR2 YYREEE (reference sequence). The CDR3 length is 13 residues.

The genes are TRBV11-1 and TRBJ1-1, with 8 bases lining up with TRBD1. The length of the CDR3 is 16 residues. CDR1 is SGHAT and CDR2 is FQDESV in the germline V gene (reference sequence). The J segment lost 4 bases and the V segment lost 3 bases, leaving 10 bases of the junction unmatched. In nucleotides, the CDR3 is TGTGCCAGCAGCTTTGGGCAGGGGGCAGGTGGCACTGAAGCTTTCTTT. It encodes CASSFGQGAGGTEAFF. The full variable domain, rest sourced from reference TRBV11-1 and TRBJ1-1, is EAEVAQSPRYKITEKSQAVAFWCDPISGHATLYWYRQILGQGPELLVQFQDESVVDDSQLPKDRFSAERLKGVDSTLKIQPAELGDSAMYLCASSFGQGAGGTEAFFGQGTRLTVV.

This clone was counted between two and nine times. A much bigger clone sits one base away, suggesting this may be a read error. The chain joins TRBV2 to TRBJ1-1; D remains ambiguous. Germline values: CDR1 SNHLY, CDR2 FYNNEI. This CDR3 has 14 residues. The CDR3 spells CASSATVMNTEAFF. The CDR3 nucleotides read TGTGCCAGCAGTGCAACAGTGATGAACACTGAGGCTTTCTTT.

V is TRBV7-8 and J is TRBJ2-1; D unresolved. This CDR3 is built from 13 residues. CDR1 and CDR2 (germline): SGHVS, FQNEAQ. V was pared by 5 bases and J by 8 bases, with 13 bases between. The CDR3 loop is CASSLPSVDEQFF. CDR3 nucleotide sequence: TGTGCCAGCAGCCTCCCCTCGGTCGATGAGCAGTTCTTC.

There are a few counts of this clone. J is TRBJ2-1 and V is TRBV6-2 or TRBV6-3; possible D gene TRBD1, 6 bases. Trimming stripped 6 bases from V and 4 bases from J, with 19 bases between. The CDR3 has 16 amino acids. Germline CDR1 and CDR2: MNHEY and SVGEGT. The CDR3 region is CASRSRDNSNYNEQFF. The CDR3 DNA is TGTGCCAGCAGATCACGGGACAACTCCAATTACAATGAGCAGTTCTTC.

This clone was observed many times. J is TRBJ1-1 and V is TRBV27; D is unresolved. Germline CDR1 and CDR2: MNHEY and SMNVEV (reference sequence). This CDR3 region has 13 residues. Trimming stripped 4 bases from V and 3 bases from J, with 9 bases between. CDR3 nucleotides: TGTGCCAGCAGTTGGACCGGGGACACTGAAGCTTTCTTT. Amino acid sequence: CASSWTGDTEAFF.

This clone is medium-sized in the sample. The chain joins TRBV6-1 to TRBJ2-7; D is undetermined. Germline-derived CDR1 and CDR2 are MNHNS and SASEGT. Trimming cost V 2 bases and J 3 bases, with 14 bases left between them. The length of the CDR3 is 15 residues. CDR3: CASSETAVSIYEQYF. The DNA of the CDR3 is TGTGCCAGCAGTGAAACCGCAGTCTCTATCTACGAGCAGTACTTC.

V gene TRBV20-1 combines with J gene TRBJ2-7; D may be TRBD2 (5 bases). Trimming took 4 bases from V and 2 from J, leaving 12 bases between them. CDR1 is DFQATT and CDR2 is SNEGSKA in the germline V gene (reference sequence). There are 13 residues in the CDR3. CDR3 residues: CSAIAGVTYEQYF. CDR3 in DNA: TGCAGTGCTATAGCCGGGGTTACCTACGAGCAGTACTTC.

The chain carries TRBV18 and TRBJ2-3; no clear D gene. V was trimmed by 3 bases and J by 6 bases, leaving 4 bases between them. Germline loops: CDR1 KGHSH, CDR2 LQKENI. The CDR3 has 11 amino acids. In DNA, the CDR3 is TGTGCCAGCTCACCTCAGGATACGCAGTATTTT. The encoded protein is CASSPQDTQYF. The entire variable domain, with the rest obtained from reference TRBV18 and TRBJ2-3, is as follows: NAGVMQNPRHLVRRRGQEARLRCSPMKGHSHVYWYRQLPEEGLKFMVYLQKENIIDESGMPKERFSAEFPKEGPSILRIQQVVRGDSAAYFCASSPQDTQYFGPGTRLTVL.

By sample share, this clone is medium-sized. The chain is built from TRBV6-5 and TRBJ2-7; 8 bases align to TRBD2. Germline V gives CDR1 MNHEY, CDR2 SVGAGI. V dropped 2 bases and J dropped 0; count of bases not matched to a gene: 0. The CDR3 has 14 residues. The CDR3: CASSYGTSSYEQYF. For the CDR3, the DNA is TGTGCCAGCAGTTACGGGACTAGCTCCTACGAGCAGTACTTC.

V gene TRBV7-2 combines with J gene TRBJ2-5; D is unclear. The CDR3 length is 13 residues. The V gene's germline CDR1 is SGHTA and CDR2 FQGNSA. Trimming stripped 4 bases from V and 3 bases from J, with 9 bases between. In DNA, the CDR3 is TGTGCCAGCAGCTCCCAAAAGGAAGAGACCCAGTACTTC. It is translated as CASSSQKEETQYF.